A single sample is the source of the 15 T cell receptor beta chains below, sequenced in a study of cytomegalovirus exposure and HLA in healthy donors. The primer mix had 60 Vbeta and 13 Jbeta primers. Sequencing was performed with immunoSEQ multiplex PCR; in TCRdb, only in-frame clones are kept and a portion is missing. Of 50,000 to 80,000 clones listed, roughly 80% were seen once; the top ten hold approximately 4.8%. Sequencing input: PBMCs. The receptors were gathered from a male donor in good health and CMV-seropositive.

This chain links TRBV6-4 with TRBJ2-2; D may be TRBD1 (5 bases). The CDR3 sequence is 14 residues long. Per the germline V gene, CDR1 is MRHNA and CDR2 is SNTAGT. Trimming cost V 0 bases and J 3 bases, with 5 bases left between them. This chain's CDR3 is CASSDSQDTGELFF. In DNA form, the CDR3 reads TGTGCCAGCAGTGACTCACAGGACACCGGGGAGCTGTTTTTT.

The chain's CDR3 is CASRRQGRDTEAFF. The CDR3 DNA is TGTGCCAGCAGACGACAGGGAAGGGACACTGAAGCTTTCTTT. The chain carries TRBV6-5 and TRBJ1-1; 7 bases are shared with TRBD1. This CDR3 spans 14 amino acids. V was pared by 6 bases and J by 3 bases, with 7 bases of the junction left unmatched. CDR1 is MNHEY, CDR2 SVGAGI, per germline.

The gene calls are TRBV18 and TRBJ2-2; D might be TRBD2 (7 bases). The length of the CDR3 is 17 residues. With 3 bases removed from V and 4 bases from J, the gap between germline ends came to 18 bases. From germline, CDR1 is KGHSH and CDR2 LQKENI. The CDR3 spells CASSPLRWGGSTGELFF. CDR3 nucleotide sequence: TGTGCCAGCTCACCGCTGAGATGGGGGGGCTCCACCGGGGAGCTGTTTTTT.

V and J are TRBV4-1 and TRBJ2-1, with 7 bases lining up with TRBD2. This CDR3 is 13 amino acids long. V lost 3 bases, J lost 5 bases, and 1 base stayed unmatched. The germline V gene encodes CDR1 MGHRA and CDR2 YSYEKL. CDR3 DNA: TGCGCCAGCAGCCAGCGGGGGAACAATGAGCAGTTCTTC. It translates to CASSQRGNNEQFF.

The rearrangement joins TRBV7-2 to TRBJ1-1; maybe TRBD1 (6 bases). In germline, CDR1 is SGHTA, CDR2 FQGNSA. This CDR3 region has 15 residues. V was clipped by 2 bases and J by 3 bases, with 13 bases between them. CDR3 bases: TGTGCCAGCAGCTTATTTCCGGGGGGCTACACTGAAGCTTTCTTT. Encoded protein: CASSLFPGGYTEAFF.

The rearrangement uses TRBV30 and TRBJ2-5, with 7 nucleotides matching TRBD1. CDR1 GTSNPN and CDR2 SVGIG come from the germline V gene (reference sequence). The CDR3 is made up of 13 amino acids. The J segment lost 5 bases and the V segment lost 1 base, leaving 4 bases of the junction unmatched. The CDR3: CAWSGQGQETQYF. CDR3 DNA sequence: TGTGCCTGGAGTGGACAGGGTCAGGAGACCCAGTACTTC.

The CDR3 spells CASSPQGLHLGYTF. In DNA form, the CDR3 reads TGTGCCAGCAGTCCCCAGGGCCTCCATCTTGGCTACACCTTC. The chain uses TRBV6-5 and TRBJ1-2, with D tentatively TRBD1 (5 bases). This CDR3 comprises 14 residues. Germline V lookup: CDR1 MNHEY, CDR2 SVGAGI. V lost 5 bases, J lost 7 bases, and 17 bases lay in between.

CDR3: CASSVWGTSGRGYF. The DNA for the CDR3 is TGTGCCAGCAGTGTCTGGGGGACTAGCGGGAGGGGGTACTTC. This chain connects TRBV6-4 to TRBJ2-5; 16 bases match TRBD2. Germline assignment: CDR1 MRHNA and CDR2 SNTAGT. The J segment lost 13 bases and the V segment lost 4 bases, leaving 6 bases of the junction unmatched. The CDR3 totals 14 residues.

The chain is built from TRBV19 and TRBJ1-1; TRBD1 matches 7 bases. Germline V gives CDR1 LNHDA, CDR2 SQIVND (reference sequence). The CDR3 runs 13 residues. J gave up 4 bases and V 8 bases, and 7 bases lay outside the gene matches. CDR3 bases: TGTGCCAGTCTTGCGGCAGGGGGCACTGAAGCTTTCTTT. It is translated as CASLAAGGTEAFF.

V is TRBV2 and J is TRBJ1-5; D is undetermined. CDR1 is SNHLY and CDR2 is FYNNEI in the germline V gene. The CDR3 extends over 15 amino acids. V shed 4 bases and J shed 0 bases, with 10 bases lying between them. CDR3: CASSGEGVSNQPQHF. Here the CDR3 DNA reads TGTGCCAGCAGTGGCGAGGGTGTTAGCAATCAGCCCCAGCATTTT. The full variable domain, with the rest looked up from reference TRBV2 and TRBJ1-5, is EPEVTQTPSHQVTQMGQEVILRCVPISNHLYFYWYRQILGQKVEFLVSFYNNEISEKSEIFDDQFSVERPDGSNFTLKIRSTKLEDSAMYFCASSGEGVSNQPQHFGDGTRLSIL.

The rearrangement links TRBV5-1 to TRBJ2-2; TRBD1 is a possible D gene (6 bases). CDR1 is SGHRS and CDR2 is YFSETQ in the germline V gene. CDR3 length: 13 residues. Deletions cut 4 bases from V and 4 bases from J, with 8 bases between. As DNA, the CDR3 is TGCGCCAGCAGCACGGACAGCACCGGGGAGCTGTTTTTT. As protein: CASSTDSTGELFF. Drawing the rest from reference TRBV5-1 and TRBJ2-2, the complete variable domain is KAGVTQTPRYLIKTRGQQVTLSCSPISGHRSVSWYQQTPGQGLQFLFEYFSETQRNKGNFPGRFSGRQFSNSRSEMNVSTLELGDSALYLCASSTDSTGELFFGEGSRLTVL.

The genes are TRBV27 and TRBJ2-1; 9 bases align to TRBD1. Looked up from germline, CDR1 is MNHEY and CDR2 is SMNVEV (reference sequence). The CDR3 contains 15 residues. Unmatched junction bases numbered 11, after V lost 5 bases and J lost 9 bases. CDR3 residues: CASSPQGQGPGEQFF. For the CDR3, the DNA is TGTGCCAGCAGTCCACAAGGACAGGGGCCGGGTGAGCAGTTCTTC.

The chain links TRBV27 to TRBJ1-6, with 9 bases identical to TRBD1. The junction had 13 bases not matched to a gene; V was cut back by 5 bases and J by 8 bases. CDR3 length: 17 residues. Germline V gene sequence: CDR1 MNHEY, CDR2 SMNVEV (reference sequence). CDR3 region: CASSLTPTGGAYSPLHF. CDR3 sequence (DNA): TGTGCCAGCAGTCTAACCCCCACAGGGGGCGCCTATTCACCCCTCCACTTT.

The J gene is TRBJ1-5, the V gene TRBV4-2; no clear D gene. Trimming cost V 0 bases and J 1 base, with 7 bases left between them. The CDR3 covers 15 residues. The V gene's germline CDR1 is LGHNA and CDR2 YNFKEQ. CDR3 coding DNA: TGTGCCAGCAGCCAAGATTCTAACAGCAATCAGCCCCAGCATTTT. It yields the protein CASSQDSNSNQPQHF.

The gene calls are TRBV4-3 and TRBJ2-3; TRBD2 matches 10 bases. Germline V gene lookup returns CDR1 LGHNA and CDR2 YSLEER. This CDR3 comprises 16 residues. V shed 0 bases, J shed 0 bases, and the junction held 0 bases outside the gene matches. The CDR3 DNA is TGCGCCAGCAGCCAAGAGACTAGCGGGAGCACAGATACGCAGTATTTT. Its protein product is CASSQETSGSTDTQYF.